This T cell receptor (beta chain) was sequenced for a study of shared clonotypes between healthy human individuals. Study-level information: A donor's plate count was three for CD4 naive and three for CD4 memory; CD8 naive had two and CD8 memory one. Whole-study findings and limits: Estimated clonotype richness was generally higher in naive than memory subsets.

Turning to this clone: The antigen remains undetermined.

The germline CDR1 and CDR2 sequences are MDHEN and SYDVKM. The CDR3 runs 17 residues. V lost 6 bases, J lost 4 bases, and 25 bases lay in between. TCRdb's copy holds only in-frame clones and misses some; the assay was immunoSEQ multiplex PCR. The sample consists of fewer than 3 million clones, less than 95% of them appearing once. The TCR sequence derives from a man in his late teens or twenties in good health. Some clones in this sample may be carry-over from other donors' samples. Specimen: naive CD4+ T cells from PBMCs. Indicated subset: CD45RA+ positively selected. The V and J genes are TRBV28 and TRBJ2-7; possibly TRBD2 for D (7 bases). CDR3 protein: CASSLGLGGGRVYEQYF. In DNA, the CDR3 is TGTGCCAGCAGCCTTGGGCTCGGGGGCGGGAGAGTGTACGAGCAGTACTTC.